This T cell receptor beta chain was recovered during a study of tumor-infiltrating lymphocytes in primary liver carcinoma. The overall study: Aged between 30 and 69 years, the patients were men and women.

A word on this clonotype: What it recognizes is unknown.

Study findings and constraints: Blood's top-250-clone fraction was significantly lower than that of tumors (p = 0.039).

CDR1 and CDR2 (germline): KGHSH, LQKENI. Trimming removed 5 bases at V and 0 bases at J, with 12 bases between. The CDR3 contains 15 residues. TCR beta cDNA was prepared out of around 460 ng total RNA by means of a constant-region primer. Nested multiplex PCR, run for three rounds with slightly modified ARM-PCR, yielded TCR beta libraries. The two initial PCR rounds, around 11 cycles each, used TRBV1-TRBV30 forward and C-beta reverse primers. One entry per CDR3 protein results from TCRdb running MiXCR on the multiplex PCR reads. This sample has about 310,000 distinct CDR3 sequences, with approximately 65% found just once. Unsorted whole blood served as the source of blood RNA, and germline DNA was extracted as well.

The genes are TRBV18 and TRBJ2-3, with unresolved D. The sequenced sample was peripheral blood. The origin of this receptor is a middle-aged man with primary liver carcinoma and hepatitis B virus infection. The CDR3 bases are TGTGCCAGCTCAATTAGTTTCTCTAGCACAGATACGCAGTATTTT. This codes for CASSISFSSTDTQYF.